The rows below give T cell receptor beta chains drawn from one sample of a study of radiation and T cells in renal cell carcinoma. Only in-frame clones appear in the TCRdb table, and some are missing; sequencing was by immunoSEQ multiplex PCR. Of under 100,000 clones in the sample, more than 65% are singletons; the top ten hold 7.2%. Sequenced here: blood, sampled from a patient whose treatment included radiotherapy and nephrectomy. Every receptor here comes from a man aged 60 to 69 with renal cell carcinoma. Both conserved end residues are part of each CDR3. A D gene is named only where the DNA matches it firmly. Clone size is shown for a subset of rows, as once, few, many or a class of expanded clone.

CDR3 protein: CASSVGGSGDTQYF
CDR3 DNA: TGTGCCAGCAGCGTAGGCGGGAGCGGAGATACGCAGTATTTT
J gene: TRBJ2-3
D gene: TRBD2
clone size: once
V gene: TRBV9

CDR3 protein: CASSLIYGQANYGYTF
CDR3 DNA: TGTGCCAGCAGCTTGATATATGGACAAGCTAACTATGGCTACACCTTC
J gene: TRBJ1-2
D gene: NA
clone size: NA
V gene: TRBV5-8

CDR3 protein: CASSSLTDFSEKLFF
CDR3 DNA: TGTGCCAGCAGTTCCCTGACAGACTTTAGCGAAAAACTGTTTTTT
J gene: TRBJ1-4
D gene: NA
clone size: NA
V gene: TRBV28

CDR3 protein: CASSLGGAPYEQYF
CDR3 DNA: TGTGCCAGCAGCTTAGGGGGGGCCCCCTACGAGCAGTACTTC
J gene: TRBJ2-7
D gene: NA
clone size: NA
V gene: TRBV11-3

CDR3 protein: CASSPGTARLAGNTIYF
CDR3 DNA: TGCGCCAGCAGCCCGGGGACAGCTCGGCTCGCAGGAAACACCATATATTTT
J gene: TRBJ1-3
D gene: TRBD1
clone size: once
V gene: TRBV5-1

CDR3 protein: CASNPRPRGLYNEQFF
CDR3 DNA: TGTGCCAGCAACCCGAGGCCTAGGGGGCTATACAATGAGCAGTTCTTC
J gene: TRBJ2-1
D gene: TRBD1
clone size: NA
V gene: TRBV11-2

CDR3 protein: CASSQGRDSTQYF
CDR3 DNA: TGTGCCAGCAGCCAAGGCCGGGACAGCACCCAGTACTTC
J gene: TRBJ2-5
D gene: TRBD1
clone size: NA
V gene: TRBV4-2

CDR3 protein: CASSPPAGAGDTQYF
CDR3 DNA: TGTGCCAGCTCACCACCAGCAGGGGCGGGAGATACGCAGTATTTT
J gene: TRBJ2-3
D gene: NA
clone size: many
V gene: TRBV18

CDR3 protein: CSAPQGTEAFF
CDR3 DNA: TGCAGTGCTCCACAGGGCACTGAAGCTTTCTTT
J gene: TRBJ1-1
D gene: NA
clone size: NA
V gene: TRBV20-1

CDR3 protein: CASSQVGGQGSDTQYF
CDR3 DNA: TGCGCCAGCAGCCAAGTTGGAGGACAGGGGAGCGATACGCAGTATTTT
J gene: TRBJ2-3
D gene: TRBD1
clone size: NA
V gene: TRBV4-1

CDR3 protein: CASRLAGERETQYF
CDR3 DNA: TGTGCCAGCAGACTAGCGGGAGAGAGAGAGACCCAGTACTTC
J gene: TRBJ2-5
D gene: TRBD2
clone size: NA
V gene: TRBV27

CDR3 protein: CASSATSLDTQYF
CDR3 DNA: TGTGCCAGTAGTGCGACTAGTCTGGATACGCAGTATTTT
J gene: TRBJ2-3
D gene: NA
clone size: once
V gene: TRBV19

CDR3 protein: CAWEGGQTSGIVPSTGELFF
CDR3 DNA: TGTGCCTGGGAGGGCGGCCAAACTAGCGGGATTGTCCCCTCCACCGGGGAGCTGTTTTTT
J gene: TRBJ2-2
D gene: TRBD2
clone size: NA
V gene: TRBV30

CDR3 protein: CAISEPGLGETQYF
CDR3 DNA: TGTGCCATCAGTGAACCAGGGCTGGGGGAGACCCAGTACTTC
J gene: TRBJ2-5
D gene: NA
clone size: few
V gene: TRBV10-3

CDR3 protein: CASSVNPQAEQFF
CDR3 DNA: TGTGCCAGCAGCGTTAATCCTCAGGCTGAGCAGTTCTTC
J gene: TRBJ2-1
D gene: NA
clone size: NA
V gene: TRBV9

CDR3 protein: CASSPGNRAYGYTF
CDR3 DNA: TGTGCCAGCAGCCCGGGTAATAGGGCCTATGGCTACACCTTC
J gene: TRBJ1-2
D gene: NA
clone size: NA
V gene: TRBV28

CDR3 protein: CASSTGTFNTGELFF
CDR3 DNA: TGTGCCAGCAGCACCGGGACATTTAACACCGGGGAGCTGTTTTTT
J gene: TRBJ2-2
D gene: NA
clone size: NA
V gene: TRBV7-2

CDR3 protein: CASSQDMANTEAFF
CDR3 DNA: TGTGCCAGCAGCCAAGATATGGCGAACACTGAAGCTTTCTTT
J gene: TRBJ1-1
D gene: NA
clone size: NA
V gene: TRBV4-2

CDR3 protein: CASSLEPGGHEQYF
CDR3 DNA: TGTGCCAGCAGCTTAGAGCCAGGGGGGCACGAGCAGTACTTC
J gene: TRBJ2-7
D gene: NA
clone size: NA
V gene: TRBV7-6

CDR3 protein: CASSPHPRGSPQETQYF
CDR3 DNA: TGTGCCAGTAGTCCCCACCCCAGGGGAAGCCCACAAGAGACCCAGTACTTC
J gene: TRBJ2-5
D gene: NA
clone size: NA
V gene: TRBV19

CDR3 protein: CASSDVGGDQPQHF
CDR3 DNA: TGTGCCAGCAGTGACGTTGGAGGGGATCAGCCCCAGCATTTT
J gene: TRBJ1-5
D gene: NA
clone size: NA
V gene: TRBV6-1

CDR3 protein: CASSQGRGLAGITNTGELFF
CDR3 DNA: TGCGCCAGCAGCCAAGGGCGGGGACTAGCGGGGATAACGAACACCGGGGAGCTGTTTTTT
J gene: TRBJ2-2
D gene: TRBD2
clone size: NA
V gene: TRBV4-1

CDR3 protein: CASSYTSSYNEQFF
CDR3 DNA: TGTGCCAGCAGTTATACTAGTTCCTACAATGAGCAGTTCTTC
J gene: TRBJ2-1
D gene: NA
clone size: NA
V gene: TRBV27

CDR3 protein: CASSPGLAGAGQETQYF
CDR3 DNA: TGTGCCAGCAGCCCCGGACTAGCGGGAGCAGGCCAAGAGACCCAGTACTTC
J gene: TRBJ2-5
D gene: TRBD2
clone size: NA
V gene: TRBV13

CDR3 protein: CSVAVETQYF
CDR3 DNA: TGCAGCGTTGCTGTAGAGACCCAGTACTTC
J gene: TRBJ2-5
D gene: NA
clone size: NA
V gene: TRBV29-1

CDR3 protein: CASSYAGGEQFF
CDR3 DNA: TGTGCCAGCAGCTACGCGGGGGGCGAGCAGTTCTTC
J gene: TRBJ2-1
D gene: TRBD2
clone size: NA
V gene: TRBV7-2

CDR3 protein: CASSDSGLAGVNEQFF
CDR3 DNA: TGTGCCAGCAGTGATTCCGGACTAGCGGGTGTCAATGAGCAGTTCTTC
J gene: TRBJ2-1
D gene: TRBD2
clone size: NA
V gene: TRBV6-1

CDR3 protein: CASSPAGGNTDTQYF
CDR3 DNA: TGCGCCAGCAGCCCGGCGGGGGGCAACACAGATACGCAGTATTTT
J gene: TRBJ2-3
D gene: TRBD2
clone size: NA
V gene: TRBV5-1

CDR3 protein: CASSISVNEQFF
CDR3 DNA: TGTGCCAGTAGTATAAGTGTCAATGAGCAGTTCTTC
J gene: TRBJ2-1
D gene: NA
clone size: NA
V gene: TRBV19

CDR3 protein: CASSSPSTGGAADTQYF
CDR3 DNA: TGTGCCAGCAGTTCTCCTTCAACAGGCGGAGCTGCAGATACGCAGTATTTT
J gene: TRBJ2-3
D gene: NA
clone size: NA
V gene: TRBV28

CDR3 protein: CASSLGPMISGNTIYF
CDR3 DNA: TGTGCCAGCAGCTTAGGCCCCATGATCTCTGGAAACACCATATATTTT
J gene: TRBJ1-3
D gene: NA
clone size: NA
V gene: TRBV7-2

CDR3 protein: CASSLQGANEKLFF
CDR3 DNA: TGTGCCAGCAGTTTACAGGGGGCTAATGAAAAACTGTTTTTT
J gene: TRBJ1-4
D gene: TRBD1
clone size: NA
V gene: TRBV28

CDR3 protein: CAWEGTEAFF
CDR3 DNA: TGTGCCTGGGAGGGAACTGAAGCTTTCTTT
J gene: TRBJ1-1
D gene: NA
clone size: few
V gene: TRBV30

CDR3 protein: CASSPVGRGYEQYF
CDR3 DNA: TGTGCCAGCTCACCAGTAGGTAGGGGGTACGAGCAGTACTTC
J gene: TRBJ2-7
D gene: NA
clone size: once
V gene: TRBV18

CDR3 protein: CATAGGGSYNEQFF
CDR3 DNA: TGTGCCACCGCCGGGGGGGGCTCCTACAATGAGCAGTTCTTC
J gene: TRBJ2-1
D gene: TRBD2
clone size: NA
V gene: TRBV2

CDR3 protein: CASSLLHRGFNGYTF
CDR3 DNA: TGTGCCAGCAGCTTACTTCACAGGGGGTTTAATGGCTACACCTTC
J gene: TRBJ1-2
D gene: TRBD1
clone size: NA
V gene: TRBV7-9

CDR3 protein: CASRALLRNTEAFF
CDR3 DNA: TGCGCCAGCAGGGCCCTCCTGAGGAACACTGAAGCTTTCTTT
J gene: TRBJ1-1
D gene: NA
clone size: few
V gene: TRBV4-1

CDR3 protein: CSAKRADTQYF
CDR3 DNA: TGCAGTGCGAAGAGGGCAGATACGCAGTATTTT
J gene: TRBJ2-3
D gene: NA
clone size: NA
V gene: TRBV20-1

CDR3 protein: CASSLLVGGTEKLFF
CDR3 DNA: TGTGCCAGCAGCTTACTGGTCGGGGGGACGGAAAAACTGTTTTTT
J gene: TRBJ1-4
D gene: NA
clone size: NA
V gene: TRBV7-9

CDR3 protein: CASNSRQTLNTEAFF
CDR3 DNA: TGTGCCAGCAACTCTAGACAAACCCTGAACACTGAAGCTTTCTTT
J gene: TRBJ1-1
D gene: NA
clone size: many
V gene: TRBV2

CDR3 protein: CASSLGVSGNTIYF
CDR3 DNA: TGTGCCAGCAGCTTAGGTGTCTCTGGAAACACCATATATTTT
J gene: TRBJ1-3
D gene: NA
clone size: NA
V gene: TRBV7-9

CDR3 protein: CASGKGRGYEQYF
CDR3 DNA: TGTGCCAGCGGGAAGGGGAGAGGGTACGAGCAGTACTTC
J gene: TRBJ2-7
D gene: NA
clone size: NA
V gene: TRBV28

CDR3 protein: CASSPPRGTGYEQYF
CDR3 DNA: TGTGCCAGCAGCCCCCCCCGCGGGACAGGCTACGAGCAGTACTTC
J gene: TRBJ2-7
D gene: TRBD1
clone size: NA
V gene: TRBV7-9

CDR3 protein: CASRKGAWDTIYF
CDR3 DNA: TGTGCCAGCAGAAAGGGGGCGTGGGACACCATATATTTT
J gene: TRBJ1-3
D gene: TRBD1
clone size: NA
V gene: TRBV27

CDR3 protein: CASNPFGGGELFF
CDR3 DNA: TGCGCCAGCAACCCCTTTGGGGGCGGGGAGCTGTTTTTT
J gene: TRBJ2-2
D gene: NA
clone size: NA
V gene: TRBV5-1

CDR3 protein: CASSLLAGYFNEQFF
CDR3 DNA: TGTGCCAGCAGCTTATTAGCGGGATACTTCAATGAGCAGTTCTTC
J gene: TRBJ2-1
D gene: TRBD2
clone size: NA
V gene: TRBV7-2

CDR3 protein: CASGPGLDTDTQYF
CDR3 DNA: TGTGCCAGTGGCCCCGGACTAGACACAGATACGCAGTATTTT
J gene: TRBJ2-3
D gene: TRBD2
clone size: once
V gene: TRBV6-1

CDR3 protein: CASSPPGTGHQETQYF
CDR3 DNA: TGTGCCAGCAGCCCTCCCGGGACAGGGCACCAAGAGACCCAGTACTTC
J gene: TRBJ2-5
D gene: TRBD1
clone size: NA
V gene: TRBV11-2

CDR3 protein: CASSSIGGASRGAYEQYF
CDR3 DNA: TGTGCCAGCAGCTCTATCGGCGGGGCCTCCCGGGGAGCCTACGAGCAGTACTTC
J gene: TRBJ2-7
D gene: NA
clone size: NA
V gene: TRBV5-6

CDR3 protein: CASSTDSGNVYEQYF
CDR3 DNA: TGTGCCAGTAGTACAGATAGCGGGAACGTCTACGAGCAGTACTTC
J gene: TRBJ2-7
D gene: TRBD2
clone size: few
V gene: TRBV19

CDR3 protein: CSARGYEQYF
CDR3 DNA: TGCAGTGCTAGAGGCTACGAGCAGTACTTC
J gene: TRBJ2-7
D gene: NA
clone size: NA
V gene: TRBV20-1

CDR3 protein: CSVESRLNTGELFF
CDR3 DNA: TGCAGCGTTGAGTCCAGGCTGAACACCGGGGAGCTGTTTTTT
J gene: TRBJ2-2
D gene: NA
clone size: NA
V gene: TRBV29-1

CDR3 protein: CASSRETGTAFNEKLFF
CDR3 DNA: TGTGCCAGCAGTCGCGAGACCGGGACAGCTTTTAATGAAAAACTGTTTTTT
J gene: TRBJ1-4
D gene: TRBD1
clone size: NA
V gene: TRBV28

CDR3 protein: CASSSTGSGANVLTF
CDR3 DNA: TGCGCCAGCAGCTCAACTGGTTCTGGGGCCAACGTCCTGACTTTC
J gene: TRBJ2-6
D gene: NA
clone size: NA
V gene: TRBV5-1

CDR3 protein: CASSDWGDNSPLHF
CDR3 DNA: TGCGCCAGCAGTGATTGGGGGGATAATTCACCCCTCCACTTT
J gene: TRBJ1-6
D gene: NA
clone size: NA
V gene: TRBV5-1